Below are 9 T cell receptor beta chains sequenced from a single sample in a study of vaccination effects on CD4 cells after COVID-19 (dated 2022 in TCRdb). After about 9 days of culture, CD4+ T cells were isolated with the EasySep CD4+ T cell isolation kit. Library generation was performed with the immunoSEQ multiplex PCR assay. Drawn from immuneACCESS, this table holds only the in-frame rearrangements with V and J called that TCRdb kept. Clones are partly lost; checked studies trace under half to an unresolved V gene and leave the rest unexplained. Present in this sample are about 58,000 clones, approximately 80% of which were seen just once. The top ten constitute approximately 3% of the sample. Their cognate antigens are unknown. Material: CD4+ T cells from PBMCs cultured without peptide, obtained before COVID-19 vaccination. Receptors originate from a human donor who received a COVID-19 vaccine.

CDR3 in amino acids: CASSRRPGNEKLFF. For the CDR3, the DNA is TGTGCCAGCAGCCGTCGACCCGGTAATGAAAAACTGTTTTTT. V usage is TRBV6-5 and J usage is TRBJ1-4; D is uncertain. Germline values: CDR1 MNHEY, CDR2 SVGAGI. The CDR3 length is 14 residues. The ends were cut back, 6 bases at V and 4 bases at J, with 12 bases in the middle.

The rearrangement uses TRBV6-6 and TRBJ1-3, with D hard to call. Germline CDR1 is MNHNY and CDR2 is SVGAGI (reference sequence). The CDR3 length is 12 residues. Trimming shortened V by 2 bases and J by 4 bases, and 3 bases separated the two germline ends. The CDR3 DNA reads as TGTGCCAGCAGTTACCAGGGAAACACCATATATTTT. Amino acids: CASSYQGNTIYF.

This clone came up once. J is TRBJ2-4 and V is TRBV6-1, with D perhaps TRBD1 (5 bases). CDR1 and CDR2 (germline): MNHNS, SASEGT. Trimming stripped 0 bases from V and 6 bases from J, with 12 bases between. CDR3 length equals 15 residues. The CDR3, as DNA: TGTGCCAGCAGTGAAGCTTGGGGCCCGGGAAACATTCAGTACTTC. Its protein is CASSEAWGPGNIQYF.

J is TRBJ1-2 and V is TRBV5-1; D not resolved. The CDR3 is 15 amino acids. The germline V gene has CDR1 SGHRS and CDR2 YFSETQ. Trimming left V 4 bases short and J 0 bases short, with 13 bases between. CDR3 DNA sequence: TGCGCCAGCAGCCTCCGAGCCGGGACTAACTATGGCTACACCTTC. This sequence encodes CASSLRAGTNYGYTF.

J is TRBJ1-3 and V is TRBV4-1; D possibly corresponds to TRBD1 (6 bases). Germline CDR1 is MGHRA and CDR2 is YSYEKL. The CDR3 totals 15 residues. Deletions cut 0 bases from V and 4 bases from J, with 10 bases between. The CDR3 loop is CASSQDYGTGNTIYF. CDR3 in DNA: TGCGCCAGCAGCCAAGATTACGGGACAGGAAACACCATATATTTT.

This clone was seen more than once but under ten times. This chain joins TRBV7-9 and TRBJ1-2; D might be TRBD1 (6 bases). Germline-derived CDR1 and CDR2 are SEHNR and FQNEAQ (reference sequence). The CDR3 has 15 amino acids. The ends were cut back, 7 bases at V and 3 bases at J, with 18 bases in the middle. In DNA, the CDR3 is TGTGCCAGCACCCTAAGGGGGGGGCCCGACTATGGCTACACCTTC. Protein: CASTLRGGPDYGYTF.

This clone was seen just once. Here the CDR3 reads CASSADGLAGGPGELFF. The CDR3 bases are TGTGCCAGCAGTGCCGACGGACTAGCGGGGGGCCCCGGGGAGCTGTTTTTT. The V call is TRBV6-4, the J call TRBJ2-2; TRBD2 matches at 14 bases. CDR1 and CDR2 from the germline V gene are MRHNA and SNTAGT. J gave up 6 bases and V 4 bases, and 7 bases lay outside the gene matches. This CDR3 region has 17 residues.

The chain combines TRBV3-1 (or the pseudogene TRBV3-2) with TRBJ2-5, with D tentatively TRBD2 (7 bases). Germline lookup yields CDR1 LGHDT and CDR2 YNNKEL (reference sequence). V was cut by 7 bases and J by 0 bases, with 24 bases left in between. There are 18 residues in the CDR3. In DNA form, the CDR3 reads TGTGCCAGCAAGGGGGGGATCGAAGTCCCGAAGTACCAAGAGACCCAGTACTTC. Translation gives CASKGGIEVPKYQETQYF.

V usage is TRBV5-1 and J usage is TRBJ1-3; a possible D gene is TRBD1 (5 bases). Germline assignment: CDR1 SGHRS and CDR2 YFSETQ. This CDR3 is 17 amino acids long. Between the trimmed V and J ends, which lost 5 bases and 0 bases, there was a span of 18 bases. The CDR3 nucleotides are TGCGCCAGCAGTTTAATCCAGCCGGGGGTCTCTGGAAACACCATATATTTT. The encoded protein is CASSLIQPGVSGNTIYF. Supplemented by reference TRBV5-1 and TRBJ1-3, the full variable domain reads KAGVTQTPRYLIKTRGQQVTLSCSPISGHRSVSWYQQTPGQGLQFLFEYFSETQRNKGNFPGRFSGRQFSNSRSEMNVSTLELGDSALYLCASSLIQPGVSGNTIYFGEGSWLTVV.